This T cell receptor (beta chain) was captured by sequencing in a study of beta chain features in type 1 diabetes. The sequenced template was cDNA made from the entire isolated RNA. Profiled with immunoSEQ multiplex PCR; TCRdb holds only in-frame clones, not every one. The repertoire holds around 330,000 clones, with roughly 9.6% as singletons. The germline V gene encodes CDR1 SEHNR and CDR2 FQNEAQ (reference sequence). The CDR3 consists of 14 residues. The ends were cut back, 10 bases at V and 2 bases at J, with 14 bases in the middle. Sequenced sample: naive CD4+ T cells from blood. This chain uses TRBV7-9 with TRBJ2-2; possibly TRBD1 for D (7 bases). This clonotype originated in a woman aged 25-40 years in good health. CDR3 loop: CATAGQFNTGELFF. CDR3 bases: TGTGCCACCGCGGGACAGTTTAACACCGGGGAGCTGTTTTTT. The full variable domain, in which reference TRBV7-9 and TRBJ2-2 provide the parts outside the CDR3, is DTGVSQNPRHKITKRGQNVTFRCDPISEHNRLYWYRQTLGQGPEFLTYFQNEAQLEKSRLLSDRFSAERPKGSFSTLEIQRTEQGDSAMYLCATAGQFNTGELFFGEGSRLTVL.